This record looks at one T cell receptor beta chain sequence and its context. Antigen unknown. Molecular barcoding with unique molecular identifiers was used for the TCRbeta library. Each CDR3 protein is one row after TCRdb ran MiXCR on the PCR reads. The sample includes 550,000 to 600,000 distinct CDR3 sequences, 20% to 25% of them seen just once. The entry originates in a study of T-cell reconstitution after alpha-beta-depleted transplantation in children. Findings of the study overall: Some patients' high day-60 TCRbeta diversity was traced to surviving recipient T cells and thymic progenitors. Once a year had passed after transplant, T-cell counts and diversity came mostly from newly produced T cells. Reports say that about two months after transplant, the alpha-beta T cells came out of several hundred graft clones that had expanded.

The sequencing used PBMCs, mostly from graft donor cells, collected 360 days after TCRalphabeta/CD19-depleted stem cell transplant. The receptor comes from a boy younger than two who had a stem cell transplant for acute myeloid leukemia, so the T cells may come from the graft donor.

The CDR3 region has the DNA TGTGCCAGCAGTTTAGGAGCAGGGAAACAGCCCCAGCATTTT. Amino acid sequence: CASSLGAGKQPQHF. J is TRBJ1-5 and V is TRBV27; D might be TRBD1 (5 bases). CDR1 is MNHEY and CDR2 is SMNVEV in the germline V gene (reference sequence). V lost 2 bases and J lost 7, with 12 bases in between. The CDR3 is 14 residues long.